This TCR beta chain was obtained from a study of identical twins (dated by TCRdb to about 2016). Looking at the study overall: To test whether fetal clonotypes persist, the study used deep sequencing on TCR alpha and beta repertoires from monozygotic twins, unrelated adults of various ages, and cord blood. Replicate twin experiments were performed at different times using different library preparation protocols to rule out contamination.

In this sample, this clonotype turned up a few times. This receptor's antigen is unknown. It has no much larger one-base neighbor in the sample; base qualities were not kept. The receptor library was made with 5' RACE. Sequencing used an Illumina HiSeq 2000. Template switching introduced a universal primer binding site; the final cDNA contained a unique molecular identifier, enabling accurate counting of TCR cDNA molecules. Specific primers in the conserved constant-segment region were used to synthesize first-strand cDNA for the TCR alpha and beta chains. To control for contamination, each cDNA library was double barcoded with a SMART-Mk sample barcode plus Illumina barcodes. TruSeq adapter sequences along with Illumina sample barcodes were introduced in two successive PCR steps. TCR alpha and beta cDNA libraries were sequenced on the Illumina HiSeq platform with custom primers. Concerning the study's data processing: MiGEC processed the raw reads to extract unique molecular identifiers, while MiXCR was used to determine the CDR3 positions. For each individual, recombination models were inferred using an EM algorithm with the repgenHMM and IGoR tools. Shared clonotypes were analyzed with the tcR package in R, and sharing was normalized by the product of cloneset sizes. To study raw recombination free of thymic and clonal selection effects, out-of-frame nonproductive sequences were analyzed. The public reads were reanalyzed by TCRdb: fastp trimming at Q25, MiXCR alignment, in-frame beta chains only. Rows with a matching CDR3 protein are joined into one entry that keeps the most common DNA and genes. The V and J calls shown here were made by TCRdb, not taken from the authors' results. The sample profile shows approximately 230,000 distinct CDR3 sequences; around 6.5% of them were found once. The ten biggest clones cover less than 15% of the sample.

The paper as a whole reports these results and caveats: A weaker excess of twin sharing was found in beta out-of-frame sequences because the signal-to-noise ratio was lowered by fewer shared sequences. Compared with coincidental sharing between unrelated individuals, out-of-frame TCR alpha sequences shared between twins had an excess of sequences with low generation probability. Because the same donors could not be followed over many years, the conclusions relied on cross-sectional statistical analysis. Abundant cord blood beta clonotypes carried fewer insertions; young adult naive repertoires showed a weaker similar trend, while memory repertoires showed none. Out-of-frame TCR alpha sharing in monozygotic twins was systematically underestimated by recombination models, whereas sharing between unrelated individuals was in agreement with the recombination models. Invariant T cells such as MAIT and iNKT could partly confound zero-insertion analyses, though diverse VJ usage argued against this for most clonotypes.

Only healthy Caucasian donors were included. The twin cohort consisted of three pairs of female monozygotic twins, all aged about 18 to 30 years. Positive isolation kits from Invitrogen were used to isolate CD4+ and CD8+ T cell populations. Relative to germline, V is 4 bases shorter and J is 6 bases shorter, with 21 bases between their ends. Per the germline V gene (reference sequence), MNHEY is the CDR1 and SMNVEV is the CDR2. The CDR3 covers 16 residues, taking in both the cysteine and the phenylalanine. Kept here is only the CDR3 DNA, which spans 48 bases and is read in frame from base 1. These sequences were also reported in another study, on T cells expressing NK-cell markers. In that second paper, the authors write: In sorted CD3+CD56+NKG2C+, CD3+CD56+NKG2C- and CD3+CD56-NKG2C+ T-cell subsets from 7 or 8 donors, TCR beta-chain repertoires were profiled. Among the eight sequenced donors, seven were HCMV-seropositive and one was HCMV-seronegative. To restrict sorting to alphabetaTCR-expressing T cells, an anti-gammadeltaTCR antibody was added in several experiments. In roughly 6 donors, the dominant CD3+CD56+NKG2C+ clonotypes ranked among the top 10 CD8+ clonotypes, making up 1.0-7.0% of CD8+ T cells. Those dominant clonotypes were again the most abundant among CD3+CD56-NKG2C+ cells in a handful of donors, at roughly 25-65%. Whether the expanded NKG2C-expressing T cell clones were specific for HCMV antigens was left unclear. Randomly selected healthy volunteers, three men and five women, were used as the eight sequenced donors. To determine HCMV serostatus, a commercial ELISA kit was used to detect HCMV-specific IgG in serum. MIGEC was used to demultiplex reads and group the reads by UMI, and MiTCR was used to assemble and quantify clonotypes. To exclude erroneous sequences, only TCR cDNA sequences supported by at least two reads were retained. The tcR package was used for downstream repertoire analysis, and clonotypes were matched between fractions using CDR3 nucleotide sequence together with V segment. VDJmatch was used to annotate antigen specificity against VDJdb, with one amino acid substitution in CDR3 allowed.

Here the chain combines TRBV27 and TRBJ1-1; TRBD1 is possibly the D segment (5 matching bases). This TCR was sampled from a woman under 30 in good health. Sequencing input: CD8+ T cells sorted from blood. The CDR3 in this case is CASSSESRGLRAEAFF. The DNA reads TGTGCCAGCAGTTCGGAGTCGAGGGGTTTGAGGGCTGAAGCTTTCTTT.